The next 24 T cell receptor beta chains were all read from a single sample in a study of T-cell reconstitution after alpha-beta-depleted transplantation in children. Library preparation (for TCRbeta) was performed with unique molecular identifiers. TCRdb recomputed calls from the PCR reads with MiXCR, one row per CDR3 protein. The sample lists about 640,000 distinct CDR3 sequences, approximately 17% occurring once. Material: PBMCs from the stem cell graft donor, obtained from the stem cell graft. The origin of the receptors is a human donor who donated a stem cell graft to a child with acute myeloid leukemia.

This clonotype was found many times. V and J are TRBV6-5 and TRBJ2-1; TRBD2 matches 11 bases. Per the germline V gene, CDR1 is MNHEY and CDR2 is SVGAGI. The CDR3 has 16 amino acids. Unmatched junction bases numbered 8, after V lost 4 bases and J lost 6 bases. In DNA form, the CDR3 reads TGTGCCAGCAGTTTCACCGGGACTAGCGGTAGCAATGAGCAGTTCTTC. Translation: CASSFTGTSGSNEQFF.

The sample holds many counts of this clonotype. The rearrangement uses TRBV7-2 and TRBJ2-7; D is undetermined. Trimming removed 1 base at V and 2 bases at J, with 6 bases between. Germline V gene sequence: CDR1 SGHTA, CDR2 FQGNSA. The CDR3 sequence is 13 residues long. This CDR3 reads CASSLGAPYEQYV. The CDR3, as DNA: TGTGCCAGCAGCTTAGGAGCCCCCTACGAGCAGTACGTC.

V usage is TRBV5-1 and J usage is TRBJ1-6; D possibly corresponds to TRBD1 (6 bases). The germline CDR1 and CDR2 sequences are SGHRS and YFSETQ. Between the trimmed V and J ends, which lost 0 bases and 9 bases, there was a span of 25 bases. This CDR3 is built from 19 residues. CDR3 region: CASSLEFAGAKANTSPLHF. DNA of the CDR3: TGCGCCAGCAGCTTGGAATTCGCAGGGGCGAAGGCCAATACTTCACCCCTCCACTTT. Combining the CDR3 with reference TRBV5-1 and TRBJ1-6 gives the whole variable domain KAGVTQTPRYLIKTRGQQVTLSCSPISGHRSVSWYQQTPGQGLQFLFEYFSETQRNKGNFPGRFSGRQFSNSRSEMNVSTLELGDSALYLCASSLEFAGAKANTSPLHFGNGTRLTVT.

This clonotype has a count of ten or more. This sequence joins TRBV29-1 and TRBJ1-4, with 9 bases fitting TRBD1. The CDR3 length is 14 residues. With V trimmed by 2 bases and J by 9 bases, 7 bases remained unmatched. Germline V lookup: CDR1 SQVTM, CDR2 ANQGSEA. The CDR3 coding sequence is TGCAGCGTTGAACCTCCCGGACAGGGGCAAAAACTGTTTTTT. Its translation is CSVEPPGQGQKLFF.

At least ten counts were recorded for this clonotype. This CDR3 reads CSARDLGGGMNTEAFF. CDR3 DNA sequence: TGCAGTGCTAGAGATTTGGGCGGGGGGATGAACACTGAAGCTTTCTTT. The chain employs TRBV20-1 and TRBJ1-1, with TRBD1 as a possible D gene (5 bases). The CDR3 consists of 16 residues. Trimming removed 0 bases from V and 0 bases from J, with 14 bases in between. Germline V gene lookup returns CDR1 DFQATT and CDR2 SNEGSKA (reference sequence).

This clonotype was counted many times. V is TRBV20-1 and J is TRBJ2-3; the match to TRBD1 covers 9 bases. This CDR3 is built from 17 residues. J was trimmed by 6 bases and V by 3 bases; bases with no gene match: 16. Germline CDR1 reads DFQATT; CDR2 reads SNEGSKA (reference sequence). The CDR3 DNA reads TGCAGTGCTAGCGAAATATCCGGGACAGGGTTTAGGGATACGCAGTATTTT. It is translated as CSASEISGTGFRDTQYF.

The genes are TRBV28 and TRBJ1-2; TRBD1 is a possible D gene (6 bases). This CDR3 is built from 15 residues. Trimming stripped 2 bases from V and 3 bases from J, with 13 bases between. Germline assignment: CDR1 MDHEN and CDR2 SYDVKM. In nucleotides, the CDR3 is TGTGCCAGCAGTTTAAGACCAAGGGGGGACTATGGCTACACCTTC. It is translated as CASSLRPRGDYGYTF.

This clonotype was observed at least ten times. The chain's CDR3 is CASSDSKGPRGEQYV. The CDR3 DNA sequence: TGTGCCAGCAGTGACTCGAAGGGACCGCGAGGGGAGCAGTACGTC. The chain employs TRBV6-4 and TRBJ2-7; either TRBD1 or TRBD2 may fit D (5 bases each). The V and J ends lost 0 bases and 7 bases respectively, with 16 bases between them. Germline loops: CDR1 MRHNA, CDR2 SNTAGT. The CDR3 contains 15 residues.

This chain connects TRBV11-3 to TRBJ2-6; no firm D call. V was cut by 5 bases and J by 4 bases, with 12 bases left in between. The length of the CDR3 is 15 residues. The germline V gene has CDR1 SGHNT and CDR2 YENEEA. In nucleotides, the CDR3 is TGTGCCAGCAGCGTTTTGCGTGGGGGGGCCAACGTCCTGACTTTC. Amino acids: CASSVLRGGANVLTF.

This clonotype was counted many times. V usage is TRBV7-2 and J usage is TRBJ2-5; D is ambiguous. The CDR3 runs to 12 residues. Germline V gene lookup returns CDR1 SGHTA and CDR2 FQGNSA. The V end lost 3 bases, the J end lost 2 bases, and 4 bases lay between the germline ends. CDR3 residues: CASSLRQETQYF. In nucleotides, the CDR3 is TGTGCCAGCAGCTTGCGGCAAGAGACCCAGTACTTC.

This chain connects TRBV11-1 to TRBJ2-1; TRBD2 is a possible D gene (5 bases). Trimming shortened V by 6 bases and J by 0 bases, and 24 bases separated the two germline ends. The germline V gene encodes CDR1 SGHAT and CDR2 FQDESV (reference sequence). CDR3 size: 19 residues. CDR3 loop: CASRSLTYEGLSSYNEQFF. CDR3 coding DNA: TGTGCCAGCAGGAGCCTTACTTACGAGGGCCTATCCTCCTACAATGAGCAGTTCTTC.

This clonotype was detected only a few times. The chain employs TRBV12-3 or TRBV12-4 and TRBJ1-6; a weak D match, TRBD1 (5 bases). This CDR3 has 15 amino acids. The ends were cut back, 6 bases at V and 5 bases at J, with 14 bases in the middle. Here the CDR3 DNA reads TGTGCCAGCAGCCCTGTCGCGGGGGATAATTCACCCCTCCACTTT. It is translated as CASSPVAGDNSPLHF.

Comment on this clonotype: A much larger clone sits a single nucleotide away, making a read error possible. The chain has TRBV15 and TRBJ2-3; D may be TRBD1 (6 bases). Germline V CDR1 and CDR2: LNHNV, YYDKDF (reference sequence). The CDR3 is 16 residues long. The CDR3 protein is CASSSLQGRSTDTQYF. The CDR3 DNA reads as TGTGCCTCCAGCAGCCTACAGGGAAGGAGCACAGATACGCAGTATTTT.

This clonotype was counted between two and nine times. The chain recombines TRBV30 with TRBJ2-7; the D gene could be TRBD1 or TRBD2 (6 bases each). CDR1 and CDR2 (germline): GTSNPN, SVGIG (reference sequence). The V and J ends lost 1 base and 3 bases respectively, with 13 bases between them. This CDR3 region has 14 residues. Here the CDR3 DNA reads TGTGCCTGGAGTGGAGGAGGGGGGTTCTACGAGCAGTACTTC. Translating it yields CAWSGGGGFYEQYF.

This clonotype was detected ten times or more. The CDR3 coding sequence is TGTGCCAGCAGCCCGGAGAGGGGTGGGCACTATGGCTACACCTTC. It translates to CASSPERGGHYGYTF. The rearrangement uses TRBV5-4 and TRBJ1-2; tentative D call: TRBD1 (5 bases). V lost 4 bases to trimming and J lost 3 bases, with 16 bases between them. Germline V gene sequence: CDR1 SGHNT, CDR2 YYREEE (reference sequence). The CDR3 extends over 15 amino acids.

In its sample, this clonotype was seen many times. The V and J genes are TRBV20-1 and TRBJ2-5; no reliable D call. The CDR3 loop spans 12 amino acids. From germline, CDR1 is DFQATT and CDR2 SNEGSKA (reference sequence). Trimming shortened V by 2 bases and J by 2 bases, and 6 bases separated the two germline ends. The CDR3 DNA is TGCAGTGCTAGAAACAGACAAGAGACCCAGTACTTC. It codes for CSARNRQETQYF.

The V and J genes are TRBV21-1 and TRBJ1-5. TRBV21-1 is annotated as a pseudogene. The CDR3 spans 13 residues. The CDR3 protein is CASSNLRTEPQHF. DNA for the CDR3: TGTGCCAGCAGCAATCTCCGTACGGAGCCCCAGCATTTT.

This clonotype was detected only a few times. The V call is TRBV7-2, the J call TRBJ2-3; 10 positions match TRBD2. The CDR3 has 16 residues. CDR1 is SGHTA and CDR2 is FQGNSA in the germline V gene. Losses at the gene ends were 1 base for V and 1 base for J; bases not matched to a gene: 2. In nucleotides, the CDR3 is TGTGCCAGCAGCTTAGTTGGGACTAGCGGCACAGATACGCAGTATTTT. This translates into CASSLVGTSGTDTQYF.

In its sample, this clonotype was seen a few times. CDR3 sequence (DNA): TGCAGTGCTGAGACGGTGGGGGCCGAGGACAATGAGCAGTTCTTC. Protein product: CSAETVGAEDNEQFF. The gene calls are TRBV20-1 and TRBJ2-1, with D perhaps matching TRBD1 (6 bases). The CDR3 has 15 amino acids. CDR1 DFQATT and CDR2 SNEGSKA come from the germline V gene (reference sequence). Trimming cost V 5 bases and J 5 bases, with 19 bases left between them.

J is TRBJ2-7 and V is TRBV12-3 or TRBV12-4; D is uncertain. Trimming pared 4 bases from V and 2 bases from J, leaving 9 bases between. The CDR3 runs to 13 residues. CDR3 region: CASSYPATYEQYF. CDR3 sequence (DNA): TGTGCCAGCAGTTATCCAGCTACCTACGAGCAGTACTTC.

The chain links TRBV25-1 to TRBJ2-6; no clear D. Germline CDR1 MGHDK, CDR2 SYGVNS. The CDR3 length is 15 residues. Trimming removed 4 bases from V and 0 bases from J, with 7 bases in between. CDR3 sequence: CASSGPPSGANVLTF. The CDR3 DNA reads as TGTGCCAGCAGTGGGCCGCCCTCTGGGGCCAACGTCCTGACTTTC.

The chain links TRBV18 to TRBJ2-1; D is perhaps TRBD2 (5 bases). The CDR3 runs 14 residues. V dropped 3 bases and J dropped 1 base, with 7 bases sitting between them. Per germline, CDR1 KGHSH and CDR2 LQKENI. The CDR3 bases are TGTGCCAGCTCACCGCGGGTGTCCTACAATGAGCAGTTCTTC. Translation: CASSPRVSYNEQFF.

This chain connects TRBV29-1 to TRBJ2-1; 12 positions agree with TRBD1. Germline V gene lookup returns CDR1 SQVTM and CDR2 ANQGSEA. CDR3 length equals 16 residues. Germline trimming cut 5 bases from V and 0 bases from J; bases unmatched to any gene: 5. CDR3 residues: CSVRDRGPSSYNEQFF. The CDR3 coding sequence is TGCAGCGTTAGGGACAGGGGGCCGAGCTCCTACAATGAGCAGTTCTTC.

This clonotype occurred a few times. This sequence joins TRBV21-1 and TRBJ1-5. TRBV21-1 is shown as a pseudogene. The CDR3 has 12 residues. The CDR3 DNA reads TGTGCCAGTCCAGAGGGAGATCAGCCCCAGCATTTT. This translates into CASPEGDQPQHF.